Detailed here is one T cell receptor (beta chain). Its specificity is unknown. The data were taken from a study of T cells after yellow fever vaccination. Study-level results: A large majority of primary-vaccination clones showed up again after the booster (approximately 95% CD4, about 87% CD8). The secondary T-cell response peaked on day 5, not day 15, but was weaker.

The CDR3 consists of 17 residues. The V and J ends lost 1 base and 2 bases, in that order; junction bases with no gene match: 9. CDR1 and CDR2 from the germline V gene are MDHEN and SYDVKM. One entry per CDR3 protein results from TCRdb running MiXCR on the 5' RACE reads. The sample consists of fewer than 500,000 distinct CDR3 sequences, 18% of them appearing once. The V and J genes are TRBV28 and TRBJ2-3; 7 nucleotides align to TRBD2. The input for sequencing was PBMCs, taken before the yellow fever booster vaccination. The sequence was obtained from a man aged 18 to 29 who received the YFV17D yellow fever vaccine. In nucleotides, the CDR3 is TGTGCCAGCAGTTTATATGGGCTAGCGGTCGACACAGATACGCAGTATTTT. Translation gives CASSLYGLAVDTDTQYF.